The rows below give T cell receptor beta chains drawn from one sample of a study of shared clonotypes between healthy human individuals. TCRdb's table, derived via immunoSEQ multiplex PCR, lists solely in-frame clones and lacks some. Of approximately 640,000 clones in the sample, about 78% were seen once. Sample: memory CD4+ T cells sorted from blood. The receptor set was obtained from a woman aged 30 to 39 in good health. Each CDR3 is given with its conserved first and last residue. The D gene is left open where the match is weak. Size is stated for part of the rows, as once, few or many counts, or as a class when the clone is expanded.

j_call: TRBJ2-2
d_call: .
clone_size: .
v_call: TRBV9
cdr3_nt: TGTGCCAGCAGGGATTATAACACCGGGGAGCTGTTTTTT
cdr3_aa: CASRDYNTGELFF

j_call: TRBJ2-4
d_call: .
clone_size: .
v_call: TRBV30
cdr3_nt: TGTGCCTGGAGTCCCGGGAACTGGGACATTCAGTACTTC
cdr3_aa: CAWSPGNWDIQYF

j_call: TRBJ2-7
d_call: TRBD1
clone_size: .
v_call: TRBV6-1
cdr3_nt: TGTGCCAGCACCTGGACAGGGGGCTACGAGCAGTACTTC
cdr3_aa: CASTWTGGYEQYF

j_call: TRBJ2-5
d_call: .
clone_size: .
v_call: TRBV11-2
cdr3_nt: TGTGCCAGCAGCTTAGACTACCTCGGAGAGACCCAGTACTTC
cdr3_aa: CASSLDYLGETQYF

j_call: TRBJ1-2
d_call: .
clone_size: .
v_call: TRBV15
cdr3_nt: TGTGCCACCAGCAGAGATCTGGGGTCAGCGTATGGCTACACCTTC
cdr3_aa: CATSRDLGSAYGYTF

j_call: TRBJ2-5
d_call: .
clone_size: .
v_call: TRBV7-3
cdr3_nt: TGTGCCAGCAGCTTAAACCCGGGGCGCGAGACCCAGTACTTC
cdr3_aa: CASSLNPGRETQYF

j_call: TRBJ1-1
d_call: .
clone_size: .
v_call: TRBV10-2
cdr3_nt: TGCGCCAGCAGTGAGCGGGGGGGGAACACTGAAGCTTTCTTT
cdr3_aa: CASSERGGNTEAFF

j_call: TRBJ1-2
d_call: .
clone_size: .
v_call: TRBV19
cdr3_nt: TGTGCCAGTAGTCTCCTGACAGGAGTCTATGGCTACACCTTC
cdr3_aa: CASSLLTGVYGYTF

j_call: TRBJ1-2
d_call: TRBD1
clone_size: .
v_call: TRBV6-5
cdr3_nt: TGTGCCAGCAGTCAACAGGGGAGACGCGTCTATGGCTACACCTTC
cdr3_aa: CASSQQGRRVYGYTF

j_call: TRBJ2-1
d_call: .
clone_size: .
v_call: TRBV19
cdr3_nt: TGTGCCAGTAGTATACTCTCTAGAACTGACAATGAGCAGTTCTTC
cdr3_aa: CASSILSRTDNEQFF

j_call: TRBJ1-2
d_call: TRBD1
clone_size: .
v_call: TRBV6-6
cdr3_nt: TGTGCCAGCAGTACCGGGACAGGGACCTATGGCTACACCTTC
cdr3_aa: CASSTGTGTYGYTF

j_call: TRBJ2-4
d_call: TRBD2
clone_size: .
v_call: TRBV27
cdr3_nt: TGTGCCAGCAGCAAGCGGGGAGCCAAAAACATTCAGTACTTC
cdr3_aa: CASSKRGAKNIQYF

j_call: TRBJ1-3
d_call: .
clone_size: few
v_call: TRBV9
cdr3_nt: TGTGCCAGCAGCAAAACTGGAAACACCATATATTTT
cdr3_aa: CASSKTGNTIYF

j_call: TRBJ2-7
d_call: .
clone_size: .
v_call: TRBV11-2
cdr3_nt: TGTGCCAGCTCCTCCGGGGTTGGCGCCTACGAGCAGTACTTC
cdr3_aa: CASSSGVGAYEQYF

j_call: TRBJ1-1
d_call: .
clone_size: .
v_call: TRBV18
cdr3_nt: TGTGCCAGCTCACCACCGTTGGGGAGCCCACAGAACACTGAAGCTTTCTTT
cdr3_aa: CASSPPLGSPQNTEAFF

j_call: TRBJ1-5
d_call: .
clone_size: few
v_call: TRBV28
cdr3_nt: TGTGCCAGCAGCGAGAATCAGCCCCAGCATTTT
cdr3_aa: CASSENQPQHF

j_call: TRBJ2-1
d_call: .
clone_size: .
v_call: TRBV6-5
cdr3_nt: TGTGCCAGCAGTTACCTACGGGGGAGAAGTTGGAATGAGCAGTTCTTC
cdr3_aa: CASSYLRGRSWNEQFF

j_call: TRBJ2-4
d_call: TRBD2
clone_size: .
v_call: TRBV15
cdr3_nt: TGTGCCACCAGCAGAGATTCGGAAATAGCGGGAGCCCGGGTCTCGTTC
cdr3_aa: CATSRDSEIAGARVSF

j_call: TRBJ2-5
d_call: TRBD2
clone_size: .
v_call: TRBV10-3
cdr3_nt: TGTGCCATCAGTGAACCGCGTAAGGGACTAGCGGCTGAGACCCAGTACTTC
cdr3_aa: CAISEPRKGLAAETQYF

j_call: TRBJ1-5
d_call: .
clone_size: .
v_call: TRBV28
cdr3_nt: TGTGCCAGCAGTTGGGGGAACCCCATCACGCCCCAGCATTTT
cdr3_aa: CASSWGNPITPQHF

j_call: TRBJ2-7
d_call: .
clone_size: once
v_call: TRBV29-1
cdr3_nt: TGCAGAACACCCCTTTCCTACGAGCAGTACTTC
cdr3_aa: CRTPLSYEQYF

j_call: TRBJ2-6
d_call: .
clone_size: .
v_call: TRBV7-9
cdr3_nt: TGTGCCAGCAGCTTAGAAGCCTCTGGGGCCAACGTCCTGACTTTC
cdr3_aa: CASSLEASGANVLTF

j_call: TRBJ2-1
d_call: TRBD1
clone_size: .
v_call: TRBV5-1
cdr3_nt: TGCGCCAGCAGAGGGGGAACAGGGGTATCCTACAATGAGCAGTTCTTC
cdr3_aa: CASRGGTGVSYNEQFF

j_call: TRBJ1-2
d_call: TRBD1
clone_size: .
v_call: TRBV28
cdr3_nt: TGTGCCAGCAGTTCCCCCACGGGACAGGGTCTGGGGTATGGCTACACCTTC
cdr3_aa: CASSSPTGQGLGYGYTF

j_call: TRBJ1-5
d_call: TRBD1
clone_size: many
v_call: TRBV6-5
cdr3_nt: TGTGCCAGCAGTTCTATACAGGGGTCCTCTGGGCAGCCCCAGCATTTT
cdr3_aa: CASSSIQGSSGQPQHF

j_call: TRBJ1-5
d_call: .
clone_size: .
v_call: TRBV6-4
cdr3_nt: TGTGCCAGCAGGGAAGCAGCCTTTAGCAATCAGCCCCAGCATTTT
cdr3_aa: CASREAAFSNQPQHF

j_call: TRBJ2-3
d_call: .
clone_size: .
v_call: TRBV7-9
cdr3_nt: TGTGCCAGCAGCCCCGCCCCAGATACGCAGTATTTT
cdr3_aa: CASSPAPDTQYF

j_call: TRBJ2-2
d_call: TRBD2
clone_size: few
v_call: TRBV10-1
cdr3_nt: TGCGCCAGCCGGGATAGCGGGAGGGCCCCAGACACCGGGGAGCTGTTTTTT
cdr3_aa: CASRDSGRAPDTGELFF

j_call: TRBJ1-4
d_call: TRBD1
clone_size: once
v_call: TRBV4-1
cdr3_nt: TGCGCCAGCAGCCAATACCCCTCGGACAGGGGATTCATGGGTGAAAAACTGTTTTTT
cdr3_aa: CASSQYPSDRGFMGEKLFF

j_call: TRBJ1-5
d_call: .
clone_size: few
v_call: TRBV5-4
cdr3_nt: TGTGCCAGCAGCTCGGGAGGCAATCAGCCCCAGCATTTT
cdr3_aa: CASSSGGNQPQHF

j_call: TRBJ2-7
d_call: .
clone_size: .
v_call: TRBV6-1
cdr3_nt: TGTGCCAGCAGTGAAATGGGCGATGGGGGCGAGCAGTACTTC
cdr3_aa: CASSEMGDGGEQYF

j_call: TRBJ2-1
d_call: TRBD2
clone_size: .
v_call: TRBV7-9
cdr3_nt: TGTGCCAGCAGCCCCGGGACTAGCGGGATGAAGGCGTTCTTC
cdr3_aa: CASSPGTSGMKAFF

j_call: TRBJ2-7
d_call: TRBD1
clone_size: many
v_call: TRBV28
cdr3_nt: TGTGCCAGCAGACCAGGTGACAGGGGAACGGGTGAGCAGTACTTC
cdr3_aa: CASRPGDRGTGEQYF

j_call: TRBJ1-5
d_call: TRBD1
clone_size: .
v_call: TRBV18
cdr3_nt: TGTGCCAGCGCGACAGGGGGAGGTAGCAATCAGCCCCAGCATTTT
cdr3_aa: CASATGGGSNQPQHF

j_call: TRBJ2-7
d_call: .
clone_size: .
v_call: TRBV29-1
cdr3_nt: TGCAGCGCAATGACAGATTCGGGGGACGAGCAGTACTTC
cdr3_aa: CSAMTDSGDEQYF

j_call: TRBJ1-1
d_call: TRBD1
clone_size: .
v_call: TRBV27
cdr3_nt: TGTGCCAGCATCGGGACAGGGTCGTACACTGAAGCTTTCTTT
cdr3_aa: CASIGTGSYTEAFF

j_call: TRBJ2-1
d_call: TRBD1
clone_size: .
v_call: TRBV18
cdr3_nt: TGTGCCAGCTCACCACAGAGGGGACAGGGGTTGGACAATGAGCAGTTCTTC
cdr3_aa: CASSPQRGQGLDNEQFF

j_call: TRBJ1-1
d_call: TRBD1
clone_size: .
v_call: TRBV30
cdr3_nt: TGTGCCTGGAGTGTACAGGGGACAGGGGGTGCTTTCTTT
cdr3_aa: CAWSVQGTGGAFF

j_call: TRBJ2-4
d_call: .
clone_size: .
v_call: TRBV5-5
cdr3_nt: TGTGCCAGCAGGTCCCTGGGGGGCTCGGACATTCAGTACTTC
cdr3_aa: CASRSLGGSDIQYF

j_call: TRBJ2-1
d_call: .
clone_size: few
v_call: TRBV5-1
cdr3_nt: TGCGCCAGCAGCTCACTGCCAGGGAAAGGGGGTGAGCAGTTCTTC
cdr3_aa: CASSSLPGKGGEQFF

j_call: TRBJ1-1
d_call: TRBD1
clone_size: .
v_call: TRBV28
cdr3_nt: TGTGCCAGCAGTCCCGTTCACAGGGGGCTGGACACTGAAGCTTTCTTT
cdr3_aa: CASSPVHRGLDTEAFF

j_call: TRBJ2-7
d_call: TRBD1
clone_size: .
v_call: TRBV9
cdr3_nt: TGTGCCAGCAGCGATGCCCCGGGACAGGGGGAGGACGAGCAGTACTTC
cdr3_aa: CASSDAPGQGEDEQYF

j_call: TRBJ2-2
d_call: .
clone_size: once
v_call: TRBV11-2
cdr3_nt: TGTGCCAGCAGCGGCTGGCGAGCGGAGGCCGGGGAGCTGTTTTTT
cdr3_aa: CASSGWRAEAGELFF

j_call: TRBJ2-5
d_call: .
clone_size: once
v_call: TRBV5-8
cdr3_nt: TGTGCCAGCAGCTTGGTGGCGCCCGGAGAGACCCAGTACTTC
cdr3_aa: CASSLVAPGETQYF

j_call: TRBJ2-5
d_call: .
clone_size: .
v_call: TRBV28
cdr3_nt: TGTGCCAGTGGTCTTGCTCAATCCGGGACCCAGTACTTC
cdr3_aa: CASGLAQSGTQYF

j_call: TRBJ2-1
d_call: TRBD2
clone_size: .
v_call: TRBV7-6
cdr3_nt: TGTGCCAGCAGTCGAGCTATGGGACTAGCGGGAAGTGAGCAGTTCTTC
cdr3_aa: CASSRAMGLAGSEQFF

j_call: TRBJ2-7
d_call: .
clone_size: .
v_call: TRBV6-5
cdr3_nt: TGTGCCAGCAGTTACCGACCCCTACGGACGTATGAGCAGTACTTC
cdr3_aa: CASSYRPLRTYEQYF

j_call: TRBJ2-1
d_call: .
clone_size: .
v_call: TRBV7-8
cdr3_nt: TGTGCCAGCAGCTTGTTCCGCGGGAATAACTACAATGAGCAGTTCTTC
cdr3_aa: CASSLFRGNNYNEQFF

j_call: TRBJ2-1
d_call: TRBD2
clone_size: .
v_call: TRBV6-1
cdr3_nt: TGTGCCAGCAGTGAAGCCAGCGGGAGGGCCTTTCATGAGCAGTTCTTC
cdr3_aa: CASSEASGRAFHEQFF

j_call: TRBJ1-2
d_call: .
clone_size: .
v_call: TRBV6-5
cdr3_nt: TGTGCCAGCAGTCGCCAGGGTTATGGCTACACCTTC
cdr3_aa: CASSRQGYGYTF

j_call: TRBJ2-7
d_call: .
clone_size: .
v_call: TRBV6-1
cdr3_nt: TGTGCCAGCAGGAGGGACGGGGCCTACGAGCAGTACTTC
cdr3_aa: CASRRDGAYEQYF

j_call: TRBJ2-7
d_call: .
clone_size: .
v_call: TRBV7-3
cdr3_nt: TGTGCCAGCAGCTTATTACCATCTTTTGAGGACGAGCAGTACTTC
cdr3_aa: CASSLLPSFEDEQYF

j_call: TRBJ2-2
d_call: .
clone_size: few
v_call: TRBV6-6
cdr3_nt: TGTGCCAGCAGTTACTCGTTGGAGACCGGGGAGCTGTTTTTT
cdr3_aa: CASSYSLETGELFF

j_call: TRBJ1-5
d_call: TRBD1
clone_size: few
v_call: TRBV19
cdr3_nt: TGTGCCAGCCACAGGGGTTCCTATAGCAATCAGCCCCAGCATTTT
cdr3_aa: CASHRGSYSNQPQHF

j_call: TRBJ2-3
d_call: .
clone_size: .
v_call: TRBV21-1
cdr3_nt: TGTGCCAGCAGCCGCGGGGGCGGGGATACGCAGTATTTT
cdr3_aa: CASSRGGGDTQYF

j_call: TRBJ2-1
d_call: TRBD1
clone_size: .
v_call: TRBV7-9
cdr3_nt: TGTGCCAGCAGCTCCCGGGACAGGCCCTACAATGAGCAGTTCTTC
cdr3_aa: CASSSRDRPYNEQFF

j_call: TRBJ2-5
d_call: TRBD2
clone_size: .
v_call: TRBV19
cdr3_nt: TGTGCCAGTACCCAGACTAGCGGGGAAGAGACCCAGTACTTC
cdr3_aa: CASTQTSGEETQYF

j_call: TRBJ1-1
d_call: .
clone_size: .
v_call: TRBV18
cdr3_nt: TGTGCCAGCTCCCCCACCCGGCAGACGAACACTGAAGCTTTCTTT
cdr3_aa: CASSPTRQTNTEAFF